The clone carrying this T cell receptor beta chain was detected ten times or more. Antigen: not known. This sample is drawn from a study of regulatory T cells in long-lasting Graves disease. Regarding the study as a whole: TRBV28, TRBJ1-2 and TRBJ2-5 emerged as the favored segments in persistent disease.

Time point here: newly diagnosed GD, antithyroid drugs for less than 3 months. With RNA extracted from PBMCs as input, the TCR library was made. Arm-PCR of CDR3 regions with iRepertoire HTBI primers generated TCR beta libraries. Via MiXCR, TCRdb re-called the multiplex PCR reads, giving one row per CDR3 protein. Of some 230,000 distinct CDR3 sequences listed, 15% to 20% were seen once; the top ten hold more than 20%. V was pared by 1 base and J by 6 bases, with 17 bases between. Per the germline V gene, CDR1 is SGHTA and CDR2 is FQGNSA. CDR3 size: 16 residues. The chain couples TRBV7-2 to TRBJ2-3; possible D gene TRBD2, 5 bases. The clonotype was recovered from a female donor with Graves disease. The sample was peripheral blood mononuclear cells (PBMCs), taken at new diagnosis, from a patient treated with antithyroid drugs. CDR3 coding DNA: TGTGCCAGCAGCTTAGGTCTAGCCCGGTCGGGGGATACGCAGTATTTT. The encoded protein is CASSLGLARSGDTQYF.